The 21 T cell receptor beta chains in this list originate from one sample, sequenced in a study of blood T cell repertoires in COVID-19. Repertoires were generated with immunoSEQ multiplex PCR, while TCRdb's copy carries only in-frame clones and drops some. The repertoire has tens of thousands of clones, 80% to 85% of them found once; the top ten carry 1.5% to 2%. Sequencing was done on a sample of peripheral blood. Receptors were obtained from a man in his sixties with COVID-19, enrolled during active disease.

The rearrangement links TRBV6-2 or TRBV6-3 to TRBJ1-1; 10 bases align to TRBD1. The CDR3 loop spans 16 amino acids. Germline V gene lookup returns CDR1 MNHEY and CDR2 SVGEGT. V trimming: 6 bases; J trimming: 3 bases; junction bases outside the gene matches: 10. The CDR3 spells CASSSPRTGGYTEAFF. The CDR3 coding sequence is TGTGCCAGCAGCAGCCCCCGGACAGGGGGGTACACTGAAGCTTTCTTT.

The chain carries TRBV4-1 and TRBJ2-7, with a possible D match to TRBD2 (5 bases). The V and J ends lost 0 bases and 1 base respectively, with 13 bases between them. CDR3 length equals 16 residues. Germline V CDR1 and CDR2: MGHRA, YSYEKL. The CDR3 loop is CASSQDHLRGSYEQYF. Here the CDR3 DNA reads TGCGCCAGCAGCCAAGATCATCTCCGCGGGTCCTACGAGCAGTACTTC.

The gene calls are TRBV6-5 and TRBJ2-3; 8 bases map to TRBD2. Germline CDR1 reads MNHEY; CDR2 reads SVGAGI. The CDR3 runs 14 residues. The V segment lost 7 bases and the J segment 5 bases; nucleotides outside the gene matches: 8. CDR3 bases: TGTGCCAGCACCGCGGGAGGTTTACGAGATACGCAGTATTTT. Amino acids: CASTAGGLRDTQYF.

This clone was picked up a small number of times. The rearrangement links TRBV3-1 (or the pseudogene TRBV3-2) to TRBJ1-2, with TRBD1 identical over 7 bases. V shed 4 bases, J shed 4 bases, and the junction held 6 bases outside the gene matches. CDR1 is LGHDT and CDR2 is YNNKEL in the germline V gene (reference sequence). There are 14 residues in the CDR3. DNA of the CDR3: TGTGCCAGCAGCCCCAGACAGGGAAGCTATGGCTACACCTTC. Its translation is CASSPRQGSYGYTF.

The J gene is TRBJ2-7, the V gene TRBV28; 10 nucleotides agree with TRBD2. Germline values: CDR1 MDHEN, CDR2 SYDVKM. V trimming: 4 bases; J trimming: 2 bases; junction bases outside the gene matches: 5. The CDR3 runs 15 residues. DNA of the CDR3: TGTGCCAGCAGTTCCCTTGGGACTAGCGCCTACGAGCAGTACTTC. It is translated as CASSSLGTSAYEQYF.

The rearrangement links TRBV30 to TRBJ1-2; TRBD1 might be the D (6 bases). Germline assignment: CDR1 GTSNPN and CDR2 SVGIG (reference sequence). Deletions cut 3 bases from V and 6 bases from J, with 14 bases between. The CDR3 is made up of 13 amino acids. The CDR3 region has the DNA TGTGCCTGGAGAAGGGGCTCAGGGGATGGCTACACCTTC. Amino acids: CAWRRGSGDGYTF.

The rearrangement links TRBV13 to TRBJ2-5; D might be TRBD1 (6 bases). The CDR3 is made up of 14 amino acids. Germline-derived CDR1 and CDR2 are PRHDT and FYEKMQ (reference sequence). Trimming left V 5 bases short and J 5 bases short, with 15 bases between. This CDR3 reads CASSLQGRWETQYF. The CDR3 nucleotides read TGTGCCAGCAGCCTACAGGGACGGTGGGAGACCCAGTACTTC. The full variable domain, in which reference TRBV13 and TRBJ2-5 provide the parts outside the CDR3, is AAGVIQSPRHLIKEKRETATLKCYPIPRHDTVYWYQQGPGQDPQFLISFYEKMQSDKGSIPDRFSAQQFSDYHSELNMSSLELGDSALYFCASSLQGRWETQYFGPGTRLLVL.

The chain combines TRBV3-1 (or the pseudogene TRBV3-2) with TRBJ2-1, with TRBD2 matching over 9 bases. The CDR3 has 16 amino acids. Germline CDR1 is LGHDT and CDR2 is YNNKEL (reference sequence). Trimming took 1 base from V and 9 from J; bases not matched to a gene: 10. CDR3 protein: CASSQGAARAGGEQFF. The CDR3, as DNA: TGTGCCAGCAGCCAAGGGGCGGCGCGAGCGGGAGGTGAGCAGTTCTTC.

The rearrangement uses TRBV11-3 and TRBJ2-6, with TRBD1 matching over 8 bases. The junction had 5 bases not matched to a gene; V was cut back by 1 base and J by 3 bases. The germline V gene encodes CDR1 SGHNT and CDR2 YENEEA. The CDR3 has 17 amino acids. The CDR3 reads CASSLGSGGVGANVLTF. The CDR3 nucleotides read TGTGCCAGCAGCTTAGGATCAGGGGGCGTTGGGGCCAACGTCCTGACTTTC. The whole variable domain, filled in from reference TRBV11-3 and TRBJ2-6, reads EAGVVQSPRYKIIEKKQPVAFWCNPISGHNTLYWYLQNLGQGPELLIRYENEEAVDDSQLPKDRFSAERLKGVDSTLKIQPAELGDSAVYLCASSLGSGGVGANVLTFGAGSRLTVL.

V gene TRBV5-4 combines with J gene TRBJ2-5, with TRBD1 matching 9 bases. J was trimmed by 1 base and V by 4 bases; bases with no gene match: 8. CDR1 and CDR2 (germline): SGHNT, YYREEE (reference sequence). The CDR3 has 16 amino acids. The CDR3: CASSPGTGRVQETQYF. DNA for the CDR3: TGTGCCAGCAGCCCCGGGACAGGGAGGGTCCAAGAGACCCAGTACTTC.

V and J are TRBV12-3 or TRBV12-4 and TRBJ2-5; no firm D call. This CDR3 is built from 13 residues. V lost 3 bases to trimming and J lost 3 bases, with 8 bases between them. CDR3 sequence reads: CASSFRPEETQYF. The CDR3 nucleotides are TGTGCCAGCAGTTTTCGTCCAGAAGAGACCCAGTACTTC.

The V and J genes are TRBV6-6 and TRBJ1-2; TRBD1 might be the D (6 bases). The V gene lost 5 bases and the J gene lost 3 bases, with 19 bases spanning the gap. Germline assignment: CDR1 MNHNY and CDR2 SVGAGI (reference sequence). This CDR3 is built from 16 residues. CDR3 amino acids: CASSRSGGGLDYGYTF. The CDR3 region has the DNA TGTGCCAGCAGTAGATCGGGAGGGGGGCTCGACTATGGCTACACCTTC.

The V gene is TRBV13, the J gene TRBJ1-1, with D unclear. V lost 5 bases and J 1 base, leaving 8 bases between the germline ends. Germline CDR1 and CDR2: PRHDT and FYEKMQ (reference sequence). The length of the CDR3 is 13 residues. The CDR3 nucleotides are TGTGCCAGCAGCCACAGACCGAACACTGAAGCTTTCTTT. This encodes CASSHRPNTEAFF.

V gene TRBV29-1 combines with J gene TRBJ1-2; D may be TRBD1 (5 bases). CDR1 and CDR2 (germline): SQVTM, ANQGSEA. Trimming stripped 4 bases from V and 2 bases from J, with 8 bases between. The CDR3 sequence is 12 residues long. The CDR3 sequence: CSVGAGNYGYTF. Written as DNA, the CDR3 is TGCAGCGTTGGGGCAGGGAACTATGGCTACACCTTC.

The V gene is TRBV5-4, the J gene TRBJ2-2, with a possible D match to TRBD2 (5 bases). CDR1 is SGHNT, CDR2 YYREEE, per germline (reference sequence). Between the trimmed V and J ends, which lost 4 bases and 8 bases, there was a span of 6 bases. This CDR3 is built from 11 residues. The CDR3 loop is CASSRGGELFF. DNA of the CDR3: TGTGCCAGCAGCCGAGGGGGGGAGCTGTTTTTT.

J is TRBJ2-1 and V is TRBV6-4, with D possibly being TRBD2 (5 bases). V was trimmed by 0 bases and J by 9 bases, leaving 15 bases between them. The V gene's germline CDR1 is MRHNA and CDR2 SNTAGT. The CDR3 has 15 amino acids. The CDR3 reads CASSDSSRARGEQFF. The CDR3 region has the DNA TGTGCCAGCAGTGACTCGTCACGGGCCCGGGGTGAGCAGTTCTTC.

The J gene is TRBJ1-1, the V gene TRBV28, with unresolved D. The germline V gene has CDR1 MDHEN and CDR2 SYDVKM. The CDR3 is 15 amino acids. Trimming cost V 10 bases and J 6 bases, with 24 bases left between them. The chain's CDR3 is CATSDGMDELAEAFF. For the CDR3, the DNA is TGTGCCACCTCGGACGGGATGGATGAACTGGCTGAAGCTTTCTTT.

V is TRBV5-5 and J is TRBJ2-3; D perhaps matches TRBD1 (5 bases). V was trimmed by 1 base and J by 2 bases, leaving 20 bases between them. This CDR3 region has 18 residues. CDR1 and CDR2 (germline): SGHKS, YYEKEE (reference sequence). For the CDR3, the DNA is TGTGCCAGCAGCTTGCCGTCCAGGGTAGGATTCTACACAGATACGCAGTATTTT. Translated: CASSLPSRVGFYTDTQYF. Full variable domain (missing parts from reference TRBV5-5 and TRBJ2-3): DAGVTQSPTHLIKTRGQQVTLRCSPISGHKSVSWYQQVLGQGPQFIFQYYEKEERGRGNFPDRFSARQFPNYSSELNVNALLLGDSALYLCASSLPSRVGFYTDTQYFGPGTRLTVL.

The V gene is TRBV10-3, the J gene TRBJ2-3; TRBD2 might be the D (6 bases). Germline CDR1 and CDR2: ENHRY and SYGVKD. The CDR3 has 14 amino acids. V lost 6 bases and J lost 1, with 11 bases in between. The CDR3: CAIRHGSRTDTQYF. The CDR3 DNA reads TGTGCCATCAGGCACGGGAGCCGCACAGATACGCAGTATTTT.

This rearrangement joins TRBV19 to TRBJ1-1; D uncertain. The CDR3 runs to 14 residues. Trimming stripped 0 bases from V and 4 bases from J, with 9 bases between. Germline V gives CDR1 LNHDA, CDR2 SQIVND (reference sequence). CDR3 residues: CASSIDVWATEAFF. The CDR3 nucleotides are TGTGCCAGTAGTATAGATGTTTGGGCCACTGAAGCTTTCTTT.

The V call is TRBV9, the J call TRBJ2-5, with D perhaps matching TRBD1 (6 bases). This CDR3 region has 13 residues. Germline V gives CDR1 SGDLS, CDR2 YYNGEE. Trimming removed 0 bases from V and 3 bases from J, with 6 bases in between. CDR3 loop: CASSVGTEETQYF. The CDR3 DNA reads TGTGCCAGCAGCGTAGGGACAGAAGAGACCCAGTACTTC.